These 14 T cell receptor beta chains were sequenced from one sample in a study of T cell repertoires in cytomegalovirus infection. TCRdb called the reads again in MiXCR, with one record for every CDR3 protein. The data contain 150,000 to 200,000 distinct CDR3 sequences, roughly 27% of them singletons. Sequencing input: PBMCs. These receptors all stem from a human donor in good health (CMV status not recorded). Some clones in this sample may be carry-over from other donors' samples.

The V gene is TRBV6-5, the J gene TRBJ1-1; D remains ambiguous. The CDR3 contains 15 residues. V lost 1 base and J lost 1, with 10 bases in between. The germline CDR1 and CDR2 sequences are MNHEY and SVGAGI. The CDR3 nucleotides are TGTGCCAGCAGTTACTGGCAGGAAGAGAACACTGAAGCTTTCTTT. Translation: CASSYWQEENTEAFF.

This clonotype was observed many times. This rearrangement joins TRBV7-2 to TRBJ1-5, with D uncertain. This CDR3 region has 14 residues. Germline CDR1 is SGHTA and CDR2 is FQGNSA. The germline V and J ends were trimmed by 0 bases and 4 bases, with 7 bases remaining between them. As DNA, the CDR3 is TGTGCCAGCAGCTTAGCGCTGCGGAATCAGCCCCAGCATTTT. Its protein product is CASSLALRNQPQHF.

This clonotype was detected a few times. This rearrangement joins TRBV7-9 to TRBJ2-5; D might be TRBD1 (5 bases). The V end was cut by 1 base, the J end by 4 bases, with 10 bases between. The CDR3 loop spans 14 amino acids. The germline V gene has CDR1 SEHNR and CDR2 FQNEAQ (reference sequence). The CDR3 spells CASSLDVQGETQYF. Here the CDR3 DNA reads TGTGCCAGCAGCTTAGATGTCCAGGGAGAGACCCAGTACTTC.

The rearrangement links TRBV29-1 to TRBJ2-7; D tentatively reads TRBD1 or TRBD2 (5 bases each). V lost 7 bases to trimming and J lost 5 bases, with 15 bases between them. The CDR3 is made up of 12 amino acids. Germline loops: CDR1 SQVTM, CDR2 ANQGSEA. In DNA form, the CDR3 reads TGCAGCGCTGGACCCCGGGGCCACGAGCAGTACTTC. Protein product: CSAGPRGHEQYF.

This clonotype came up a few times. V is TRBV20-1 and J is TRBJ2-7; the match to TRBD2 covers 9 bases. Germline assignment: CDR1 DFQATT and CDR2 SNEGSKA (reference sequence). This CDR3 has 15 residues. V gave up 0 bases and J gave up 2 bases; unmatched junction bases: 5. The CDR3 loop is CSARDTAGGTYEQYF. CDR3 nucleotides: TGCAGTGCTAGAGATACAGCGGGGGGTACCTACGAGCAGTACTTC.

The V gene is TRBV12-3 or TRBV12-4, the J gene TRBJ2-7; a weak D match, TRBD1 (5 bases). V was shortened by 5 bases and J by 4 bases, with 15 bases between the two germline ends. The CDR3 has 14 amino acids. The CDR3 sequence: CASSPTGVRYEQYF. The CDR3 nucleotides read TGTGCCAGCAGTCCAACAGGAGTCCGTTACGAGCAGTACTTC.

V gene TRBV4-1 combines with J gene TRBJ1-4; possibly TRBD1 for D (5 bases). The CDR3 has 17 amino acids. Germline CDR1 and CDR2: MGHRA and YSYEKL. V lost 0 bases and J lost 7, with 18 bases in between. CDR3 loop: CASSQDPLGEEGEKLFF. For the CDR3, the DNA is TGCGCCAGCAGCCAAGATCCTTTAGGGGAGGAGGGTGAAAAACTGTTTTTT.

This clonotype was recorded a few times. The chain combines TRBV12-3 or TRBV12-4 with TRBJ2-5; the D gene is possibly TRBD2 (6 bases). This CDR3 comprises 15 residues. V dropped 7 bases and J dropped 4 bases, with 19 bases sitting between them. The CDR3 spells CASTLGGSGPETQYF. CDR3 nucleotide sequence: TGTGCCAGCACCTTGGGGGGATCGGGTCCAGAGACCCAGTACTTC.

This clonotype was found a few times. The CDR3 region has the DNA TGTGCCAGCAGTCAGTATCGAGCGCTAGATACGCAGTATTTT. It yields the protein CASSQYRALDTQYF. J is TRBJ2-3 and V is TRBV2, with D uncertain. The V and J ends lost 5 bases and 5 bases respectively, with 14 bases between them. The germline V gene encodes CDR1 SNHLY and CDR2 FYNNEI. This CDR3 spans 14 amino acids.

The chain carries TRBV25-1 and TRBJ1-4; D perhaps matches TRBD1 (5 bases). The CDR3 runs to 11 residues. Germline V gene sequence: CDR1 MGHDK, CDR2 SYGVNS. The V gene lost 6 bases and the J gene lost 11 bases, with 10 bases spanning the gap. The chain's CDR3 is CASRLGDKLFF. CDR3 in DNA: TGTGCCAGCAGGCTCGGGGACAAACTGTTTTTT.

This chain's CDR3 is CASSDGRGSGYTF. For the CDR3, the DNA is TGTGCCAGCAGTGATGGCAGGGGCAGCGGCTACACCTTC. The gene calls are TRBV2 and TRBJ1-2; D is perhaps TRBD1 (6 bases). V shed 3 bases and J shed 8 bases, with 13 bases lying between them. Looked up from germline, CDR1 is SNHLY and CDR2 is FYNNEI. This CDR3 has 13 amino acids.

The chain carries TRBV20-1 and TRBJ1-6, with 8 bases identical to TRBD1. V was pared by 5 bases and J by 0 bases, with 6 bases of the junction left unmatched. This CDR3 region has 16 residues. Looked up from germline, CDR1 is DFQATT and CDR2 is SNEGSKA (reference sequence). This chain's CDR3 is CSALGQESSYNSPLHF. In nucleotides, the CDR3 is TGCAGTGCTTTGGGACAGGAGAGCTCCTATAATTCACCCCTCCACTTT.

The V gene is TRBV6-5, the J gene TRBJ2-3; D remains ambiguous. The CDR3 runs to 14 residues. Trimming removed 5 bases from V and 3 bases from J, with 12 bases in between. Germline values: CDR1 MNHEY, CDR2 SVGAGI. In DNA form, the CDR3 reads TGTGCCAGCAGTCGTAGTGTGGGAACAGATACGCAGTATTTT. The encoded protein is CASSRSVGTDTQYF.

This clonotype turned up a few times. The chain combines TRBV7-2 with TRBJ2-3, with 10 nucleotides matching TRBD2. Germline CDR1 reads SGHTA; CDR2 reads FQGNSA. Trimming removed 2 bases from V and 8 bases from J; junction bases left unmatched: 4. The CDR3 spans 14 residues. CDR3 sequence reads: CASSLLAGDGTQYF. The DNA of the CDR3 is TGTGCCAGCAGCTTACTAGCGGGGGACGGTACGCAGTATTTT. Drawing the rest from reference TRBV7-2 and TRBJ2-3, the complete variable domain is GAGVSQSPSNKVTEKGKDVELRCDPISGHTALYWYRQSLGQGLEFLIYFQGNSAPDKSGLPSDRFSAERTGGSVSTLTIQRTQQEDSAVYLCASSLLAGDGTQYFGPGTRLTVL.